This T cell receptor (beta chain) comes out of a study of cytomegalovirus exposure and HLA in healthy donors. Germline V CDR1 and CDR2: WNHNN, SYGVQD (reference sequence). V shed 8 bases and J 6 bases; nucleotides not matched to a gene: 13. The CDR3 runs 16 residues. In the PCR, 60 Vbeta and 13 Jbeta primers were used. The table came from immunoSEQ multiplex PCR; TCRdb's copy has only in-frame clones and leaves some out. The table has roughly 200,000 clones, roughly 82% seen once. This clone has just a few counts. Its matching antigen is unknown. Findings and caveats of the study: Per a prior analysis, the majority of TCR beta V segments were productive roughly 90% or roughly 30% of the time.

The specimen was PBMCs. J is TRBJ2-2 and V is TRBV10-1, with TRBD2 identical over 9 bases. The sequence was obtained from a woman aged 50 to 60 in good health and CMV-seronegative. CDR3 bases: TGCGCCAGCTCGGTTAGCGGGAGTCAGTATGCCGGGGAGCTGTTTTTT. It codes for CASSVSGSQYAGELFF.